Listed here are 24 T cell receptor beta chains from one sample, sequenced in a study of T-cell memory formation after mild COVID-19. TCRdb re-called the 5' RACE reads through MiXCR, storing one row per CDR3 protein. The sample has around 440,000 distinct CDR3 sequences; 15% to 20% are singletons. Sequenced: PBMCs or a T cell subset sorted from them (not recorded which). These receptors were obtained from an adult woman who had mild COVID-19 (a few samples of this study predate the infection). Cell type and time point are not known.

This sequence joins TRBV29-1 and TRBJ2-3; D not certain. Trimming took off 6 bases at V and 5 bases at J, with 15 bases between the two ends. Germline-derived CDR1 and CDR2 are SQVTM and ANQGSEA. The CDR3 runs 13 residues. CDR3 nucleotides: TGCAGCGTGGACGGATACGCCGAAGATACGCAGTATTTT. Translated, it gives CSVDGYAEDTQYF.

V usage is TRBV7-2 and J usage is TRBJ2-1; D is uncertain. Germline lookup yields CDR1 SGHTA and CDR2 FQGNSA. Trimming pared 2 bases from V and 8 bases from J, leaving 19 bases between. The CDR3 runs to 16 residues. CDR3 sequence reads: CASSLPGTPVFDEQFF. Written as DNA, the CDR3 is TGTGCCAGCAGCTTACCCGGAACGCCCGTTTTCGATGAGCAGTTCTTC.

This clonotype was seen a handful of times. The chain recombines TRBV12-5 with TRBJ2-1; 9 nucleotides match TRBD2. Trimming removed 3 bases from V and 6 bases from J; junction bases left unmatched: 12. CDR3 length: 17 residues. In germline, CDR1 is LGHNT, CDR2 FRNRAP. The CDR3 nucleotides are TGTGCTAGTGGTTTTATCATTGCGGCGGGAGGGCGCAATGAGCAGTTCTTC. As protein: CASGFIIAAGGRNEQFF.

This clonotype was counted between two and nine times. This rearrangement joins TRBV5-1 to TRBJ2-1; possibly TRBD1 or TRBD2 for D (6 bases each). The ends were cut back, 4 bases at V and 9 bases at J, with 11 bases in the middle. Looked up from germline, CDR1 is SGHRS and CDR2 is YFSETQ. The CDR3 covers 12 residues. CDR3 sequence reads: CASSKGEAEQFF. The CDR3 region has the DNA TGCGCCAGCAGCAAGGGGGAGGCTGAGCAGTTCTTC.

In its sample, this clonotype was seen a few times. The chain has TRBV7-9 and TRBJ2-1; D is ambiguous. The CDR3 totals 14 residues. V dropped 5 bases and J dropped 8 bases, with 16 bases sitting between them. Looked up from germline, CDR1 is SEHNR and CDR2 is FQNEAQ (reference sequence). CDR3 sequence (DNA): TGTGCCAGCAGCGATGGACCCGGTGGCGATGAGCAGTTCTTC. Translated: CASSDGPGGDEQFF.

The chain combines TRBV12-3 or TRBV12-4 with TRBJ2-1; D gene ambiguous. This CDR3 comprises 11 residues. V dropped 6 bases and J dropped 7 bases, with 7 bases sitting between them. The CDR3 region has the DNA TGTGCCAGCAGGAGTATAAATGAGCAGTTCTTC. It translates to CASRSINEQFF.

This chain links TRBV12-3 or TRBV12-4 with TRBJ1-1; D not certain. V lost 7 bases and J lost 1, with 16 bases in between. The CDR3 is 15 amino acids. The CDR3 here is CASILSGWRNTEAFF. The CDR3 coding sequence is TGTGCCAGCATCCTATCTGGCTGGCGGAACACTGAAGCTTTCTTT.

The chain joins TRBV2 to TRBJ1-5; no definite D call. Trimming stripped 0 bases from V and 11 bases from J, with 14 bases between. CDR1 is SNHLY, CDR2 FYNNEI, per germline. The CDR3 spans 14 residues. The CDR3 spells CASSEAAVYFAQHF. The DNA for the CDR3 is TGTGCCAGCAGTGAAGCGGCCGTATATTTCGCCCAGCATTTT.

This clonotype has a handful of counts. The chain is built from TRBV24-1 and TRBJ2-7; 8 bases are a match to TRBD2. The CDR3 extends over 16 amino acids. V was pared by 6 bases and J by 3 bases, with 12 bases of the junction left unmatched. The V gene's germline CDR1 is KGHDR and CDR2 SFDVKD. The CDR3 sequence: CATSWSGRTFGYEQYF. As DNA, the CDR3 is TGTGCCACCAGTTGGAGCGGGAGAACGTTTGGCTACGAGCAGTACTTC.

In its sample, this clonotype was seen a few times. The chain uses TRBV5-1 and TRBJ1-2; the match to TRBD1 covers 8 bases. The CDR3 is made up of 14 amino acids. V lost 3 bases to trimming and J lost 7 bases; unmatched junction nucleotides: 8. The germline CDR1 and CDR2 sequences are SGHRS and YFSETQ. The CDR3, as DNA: TGCGCCAGCAGCTCCCAACAGGGGGTTTCTGGCTACACCTTC. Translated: CASSSQQGVSGYTF.

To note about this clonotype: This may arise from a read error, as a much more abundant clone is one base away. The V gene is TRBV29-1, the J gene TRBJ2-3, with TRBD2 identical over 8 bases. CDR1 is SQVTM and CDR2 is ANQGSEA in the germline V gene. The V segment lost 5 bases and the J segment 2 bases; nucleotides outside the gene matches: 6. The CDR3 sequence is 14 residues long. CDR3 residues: CSVRAGATTDTQYF. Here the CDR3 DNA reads TGCAGCGTTCGAGCGGGAGCGACCACAGATACGCAGTATTTT.

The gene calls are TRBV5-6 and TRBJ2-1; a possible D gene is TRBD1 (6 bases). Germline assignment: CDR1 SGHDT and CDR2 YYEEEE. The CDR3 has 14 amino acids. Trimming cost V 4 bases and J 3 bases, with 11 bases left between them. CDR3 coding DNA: TGTGCCAGCAGCGGAGGACAGTACTACAATGAGCAGTTCTTC. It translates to CASSGGQYYNEQFF.

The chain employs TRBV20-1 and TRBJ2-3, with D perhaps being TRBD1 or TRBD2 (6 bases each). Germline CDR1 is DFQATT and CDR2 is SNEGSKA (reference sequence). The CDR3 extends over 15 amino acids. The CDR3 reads CSVGGGQLTRGTQYF. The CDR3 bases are TGCTCCGTAGGGGGAGGACAGCTCACAAGGGGAACGCAGTATTTT.

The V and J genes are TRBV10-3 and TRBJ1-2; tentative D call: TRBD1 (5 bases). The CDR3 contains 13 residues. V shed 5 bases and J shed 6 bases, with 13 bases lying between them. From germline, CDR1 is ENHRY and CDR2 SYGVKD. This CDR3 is CAISSTVLDGYTF. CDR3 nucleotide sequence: TGTGCCATCAGTTCGACAGTATTGGATGGCTACACCTTC.

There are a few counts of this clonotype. CDR3 protein: CASSILAGGPIDTQYF. CDR3 DNA: TGTGCCAGCAGCATACTAGCGGGGGGGCCGATAGATACGCAGTATTTT. The chain has TRBV7-3 and TRBJ2-3; TRBD2 aligns across 13 bases. The CDR3 totals 16 residues. Trimming cost V 5 bases and J 5 bases; bases outside gene matches: 7. Germline V gives CDR1 SGHTA, CDR2 FQGTGA.

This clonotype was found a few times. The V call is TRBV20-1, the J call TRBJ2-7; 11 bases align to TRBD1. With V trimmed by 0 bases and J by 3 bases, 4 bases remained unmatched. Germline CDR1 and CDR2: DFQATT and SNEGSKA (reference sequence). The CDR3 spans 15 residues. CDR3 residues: CSARDGGQGVYEQYF. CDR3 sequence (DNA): TGCAGTGCTAGAGACGGGGGACAGGGGGTCTACGAGCAGTACTTC.

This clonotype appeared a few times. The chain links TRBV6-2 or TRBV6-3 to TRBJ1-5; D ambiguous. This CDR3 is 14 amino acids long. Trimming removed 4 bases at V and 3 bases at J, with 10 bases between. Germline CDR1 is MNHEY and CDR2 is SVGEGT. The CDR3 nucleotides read TGTGCCAGCAGTTTTTGGGGATACAATCAGCCCCAGCATTTT. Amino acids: CASSFWGYNQPQHF.

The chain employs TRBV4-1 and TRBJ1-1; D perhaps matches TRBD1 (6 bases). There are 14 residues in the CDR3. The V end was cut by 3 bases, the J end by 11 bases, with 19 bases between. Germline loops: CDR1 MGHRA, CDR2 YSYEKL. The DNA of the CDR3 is TGCGCCAGCAGCCACCCCCGGGACAAAGGTTGGGCTTTCTTT. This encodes CASSHPRDKGWAFF.

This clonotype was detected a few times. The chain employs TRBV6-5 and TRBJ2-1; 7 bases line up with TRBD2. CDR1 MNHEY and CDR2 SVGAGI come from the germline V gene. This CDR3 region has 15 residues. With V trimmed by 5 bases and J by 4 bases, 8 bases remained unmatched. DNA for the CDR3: TGTGCCAGCAGTACGGGGACTACCATATACAATGAGCAGTTCTTC. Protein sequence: CASSTGTTIYNEQFF.

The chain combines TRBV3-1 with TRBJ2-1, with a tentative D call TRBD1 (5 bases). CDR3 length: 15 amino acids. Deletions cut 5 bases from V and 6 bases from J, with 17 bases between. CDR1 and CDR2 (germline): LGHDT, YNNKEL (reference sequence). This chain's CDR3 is CASSLVYRTANEQFF. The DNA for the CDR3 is TGTGCCAGCAGCTTAGTTTACAGGACCGCCAATGAGCAGTTCTTC.

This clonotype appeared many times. This CDR3 reads CASSLSDRGPLSSYNEQFF. Here the CDR3 DNA reads TGTGCCAGCAGCTTAAGCGACAGGGGACCGTTGAGCTCCTACAATGAGCAGTTCTTC. The chain carries TRBV7-9 and TRBJ2-1, with 8 positions matching TRBD1. The CDR3 runs to 19 residues. The germline V gene encodes CDR1 SEHNR and CDR2 FQNEAQ (reference sequence). Trimming at V came to 2 bases and at J to 0 bases, leaving 12 bases not matched to a gene.

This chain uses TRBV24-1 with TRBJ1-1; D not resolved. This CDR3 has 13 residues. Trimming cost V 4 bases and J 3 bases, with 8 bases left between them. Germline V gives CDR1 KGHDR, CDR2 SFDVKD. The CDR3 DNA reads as TGTGCCACCAGTGAGGCCGGAGACACTGAAGCTTTCTTT. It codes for CATSEAGDTEAFF.

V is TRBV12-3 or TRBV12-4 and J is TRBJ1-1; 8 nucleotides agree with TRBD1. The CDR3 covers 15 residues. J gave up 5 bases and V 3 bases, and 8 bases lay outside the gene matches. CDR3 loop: CASSLSADRGTEAFF. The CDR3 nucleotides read TGTGCCAGCAGTTTGTCGGCAGACAGGGGTACTGAAGCTTTCTTT.

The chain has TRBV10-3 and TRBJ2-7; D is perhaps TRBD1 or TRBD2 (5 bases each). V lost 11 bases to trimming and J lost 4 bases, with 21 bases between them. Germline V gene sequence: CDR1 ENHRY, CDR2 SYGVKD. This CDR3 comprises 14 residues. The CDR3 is CAAIPGPSGYEQYF. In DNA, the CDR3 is TGTGCCGCCATACCGGGACCCAGTGGGTACGAGCAGTACTTC.